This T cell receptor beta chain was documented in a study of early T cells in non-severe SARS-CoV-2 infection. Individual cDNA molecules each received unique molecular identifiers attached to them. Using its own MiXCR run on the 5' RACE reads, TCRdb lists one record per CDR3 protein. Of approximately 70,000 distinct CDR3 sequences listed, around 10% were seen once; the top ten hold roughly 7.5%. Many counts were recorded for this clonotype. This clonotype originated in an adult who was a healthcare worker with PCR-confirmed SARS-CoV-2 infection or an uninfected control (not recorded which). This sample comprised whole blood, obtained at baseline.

CDR3 DNA: TGTGCCAGCAGCGAGGGCGGAGTGGGCAATGAGCAGTTCTTC. Translation gives CASSEGGVGNEQFF. The chain recombines TRBV11-2 with TRBJ2-1; a possible D gene is TRBD2 (5 bases). V was cut by 5 bases and J by 6 bases, with 14 bases left in between. The CDR3 has 14 residues. Germline V lookup: CDR1 SGHAT, CDR2 FQNNGV.